This is a list of T cell receptor beta chains from one sample in a study of blood T cells in healthy people across ages. Each CDR3 protein gets one entry after TCRdb re-called the 5' RACE reads with MiXCR. The sample shows approximately 1.5 million distinct CDR3 sequences, 35% to 45% of them seen only once. Sequenced sample: blood. The receptor set was obtained from a woman aged 18 to 35 in good health. Each CDR3 is given with its conserved first and last residue. D genes are given only for firm matches. Not every row has a clone size; where given, it reads once, few, many or a size class.

clone_size j_call v_call d_call cdr3_aa cdr3_nt
NA TRBJ2-7 TRBV28 NA CASSLRLGKGVGSYEQYF TGTGCCAGCAGTTTACGTCTTGGCAAAGGGGTCGGCTCCTACGAGCAGTACTTC
few TRBJ1-1 TRBV10-3 TRBD1 CAIRDRDLEAFF TGTGCCATCAGAGACAGGGACTTAGAAGCTTTCTTT
few TRBJ2-7 TRBV20-1 NA CSARGIRGLSYEQYF TGCAGTGCTAGAGGAATCAGGGGCCTCTCCTACGAGCAGTACTTC
NA TRBJ2-3 TRBV7-8 NA CASSLALDRCTQYF TGTGCCAGCAGCTTAGCGCTTGACAGATGTACGCAGTATTTT
once TRBJ2-3 TRBV15 NA CATSRVSGTETQYF TGTGCCACCAGCAGAGTTTCGGGCACAGAGACGCAGTATTTT
NA TRBJ2-1 TRBV25-1 TRBD1 CATGTASSYNEQFF TGTGCCACCGGGACAGCCAGCTCCTACAATGAGCAGTTCTTC
NA TRBJ2-3 TRBV20-1 TRBD2 CSASGLAGLNTDTQYF TGCAGTGCTAGTGGGCTAGCGGGACTAAACACAGATACGCAGTATTTT
NA TRBJ2-7 TRBV6-6 TRBD1 CASSWTGSGDEQYF TGTGCCAGCAGTTGGACAGGGTCGGGCGACGAGCAGTACTTC
once TRBJ1-5 TRBV6-6 NA CASSFVRAGDQPQHF TGTGCCAGCAGTTTTGTTAGGGCGGGGGATCAGCCCCAGCATTTT
few TRBJ2-3 TRBV7-2 NA CASSLAGVMFSDTQYF TGTGCCAGCAGCTTAGCGGGAGTAATGTTCTCCGATACGCAGTATTTT
few TRBJ2-7 TRBV24-1 NA CATSDFGPLNSYNEQYF TGTGCCACCAGTGATTTTGGACCGTTGAACTCCTACAATGAGCAGTACTTC
few TRBJ2-3 TRBV6-2/TRBV6-3 TRBD2 CASSRTSGRSRDTQYF TGTGCCAGCAGCAGGACTAGCGGGAGATCTCGGGATACGCAGTATTTT
NA TRBJ2-3 TRBV7-9 TRBD1 CASSSTGQGGLTDTQYF TGTGCCAGCAGCTCCACCGGACAGGGAGGCCTCACAGATACGCAGTATTTT
NA TRBJ2-7 TRBV9 NA CASSVVGDQRFSYNEQYF TGTGCCAGCAGCGTAGTTGGGGACCAACGCTTCTCCTACAATGAGCAGTACTTC
NA TRBJ1-5 TRBV4-1 TRBD1 CASSQETSGTGSWPQHF TGCGCCAGCAGCCAAGAGACTTCCGGGACAGGCTCGTGGCCCCAGCATTTT
NA TRBJ1-1 TRBV10-3 TRBD1 CAISERQGMTEAFF TGTGCCATCAGTGAGCGACAGGGGATGACTGAAGCTTTCTTT
NA TRBJ1-1 TRBV12-5 NA CARKADKAVENTEAFF TGTGCTAGAAAGGCTGATAAGGCGGTGGAGAACACTGAAGCTTTCTTT
NA TRBJ2-1 TRBV10-3 TRBD2 CAISDPSGNNEQFF TGTGCCATCAGTGATCCTAGCGGAAACAATGAGCAGTTCTTC
NA TRBJ2-7 TRBV29-1 NA CSVVSQETYEQYF TGCAGCGTTGTGTCCCAGGAAACCTACGAGCAGTACTTC
NA TRBJ1-5 TRBV4-3 NA CASSQDLGAAQHF TGCGCCAGCAGCCAAGATTTGGGGGCGGCCCAGCATTTT
NA TRBJ2-1 TRBV10-3 NA CAISVRISRDNEQFF TGTGCCATCAGTGTCAGGATATCTAGGGACAATGAGCAGTTCTTC
once TRBJ1-5 TRBV20-1 NA CSASEVASQHF TGCAGTGCTAGTGAGGTAGCATCCCAGCATTTT
NA TRBJ1-6 TRBV6-5 TRBD1 CASSYRGTGLYNSPLHF TGTGCCAGCAGTTATCGGGGGACAGGCCTCTATAATTCACCCCTCCACTTT
NA TRBJ2-7 TRBV3-1 NA CASGPRSSYNEQYF TGTGCCAGCGGCCCCAGGAGCTCCTACAATGAGCAGTACTTC
NA TRBJ2-4 TRBV18 NA CASSPPTGRNIQYF TGTGCCAGCTCACCACCGACAGGGAGGAACATTCAGTACTTC
few TRBJ2-2 TRBV9 TRBD1 CASSDGQGITGELFF TGTGCCAGCAGCGACGGACAGGGGATAACCGGGGAGCTGTTTTTT
few TRBJ2-5 TRBV7-2 NA CASSLVQLRAKETQYF TGTGCCAGCAGCTTAGTACAGCTCCGCGCCAAAGAGACCCAGTACTTC
NA TRBJ2-3 TRBV20-1 NA CSARPLGGQGRTDTQYF TGCAGTGCTAGACCCCTCGGGGGCCAGGGGCGCACAGATACGCAGTATTTT
NA TRBJ2-1 TRBV28 NA CASSFIGAKGREQFF TGTGCCAGCAGTTTCATCGGGGCCAAAGGACGAGAGCAGTTCTTC
NA TRBJ2-5 TRBV6-2/TRBV6-3 TRBD2 CASSYYRTSGFQETQYF TGTGCCAGCAGTTACTACCGGACTAGCGGGTTTCAAGAGACCCAGTACTTC
few TRBJ1-2 TRBV3-1 TRBD1 CASSRGQAPNYGYTF TGTGCCAGCAGCCGCGGACAGGCTCCTAACTATGGCTACACCTTC
NA TRBJ1-2 TRBV7-2 NA CASSLNTRGIYGYTF TGTGCCAGCAGCTTAAACACGAGGGGCATATATGGCTACACCTTC
few TRBJ1-2 TRBV15 TRBD1 CATSRALTQGAHGYTF TGTGCCACCAGCAGAGCTCTAACACAGGGGGCTCATGGCTACACCTTC
NA TRBJ1-2 TRBV7-2 TRBD1 CASSFPDRGGYTF TGTGCCAGCAGCTTCCCGGACAGGGGTGGCTACACCTTC
few TRBJ2-7 TRBV20-1 TRBD2 CSARDEASGLSSYEQYF TGCAGTGCTAGAGATGAGGCTAGCGGGCTTAGCTCCTACGAGCAGTACTTC
NA TRBJ2-7 TRBV20-1 NA CSPSPSYEQYF TGCAGTCCTAGTCCCTCGTACGAGCAGTACTTC
NA TRBJ1-5 TRBV7-3 TRBD1 CASSLGLDRDLCIGNQPQHF TGTGCCAGCAGCTTAGGTCTGGACAGGGACCTCTGTATTGGCAATCAGCCCCAGCATTTT
few TRBJ1-5 TRBV25-1 NA CASSDSRGDNQPQHF TGTGCCAGCAGTGATAGCAGGGGCGACAATCAGCCCCAGCATTTT
once TRBJ1-2 TRBV9 TRBD1 CASRAQGEVGYTF TGTGCCAGCAGGGCACAGGGGGAGGTTGGCTACACCTTC
NA TRBJ2-1 TRBV20-1 NA CSADPSPNEQFF TGCAGTGCGGATCCGAGCCCCAATGAGCAGTTCTTC
few TRBJ2-7 TRBV12-3/TRBV12-4 TRBD1 CASSLRRGLGGQYF TGTGCCAGCAGTTTACGCAGGGGGCTGGGAGGGCAGTACTTC
NA TRBJ1-2 TRBV12-3/TRBV12-4 NA CASSPDGGGYTF TGTGCCAGCAGTCCCGACGGGGGTGGCTACACCTTC
few TRBJ2-7 TRBV6-2/TRBV6-3 TRBD1 CASSSPSLRDRSYEQYF TGTGCCAGCAGTTCCCCAAGCCTCCGGGACAGGAGCTACGAGCAGTACTTC
few TRBJ1-6 TRBV28 TRBD1 CASSSSTGSNSPLHF TGTGCCAGCAGTTCATCGACAGGGAGCAATTCACCCCTCCACTTT
NA TRBJ2-1 TRBV24-1 TRBD2 CATSLAGGDEQFF TGTGCCACCAGTTTAGCGGGAGGCGATGAGCAGTTCTTC
few TRBJ1-6 TRBV25-1 NA CASSEAAGPAPLHF TGTGCCAGCAGTGAAGCGGCAGGGCCAGCACCCCTCCACTTT
once TRBJ1-1 TRBV12-3/TRBV12-4 NA CASSLPRVGSTEAFF TGTGCCAGCAGTTTACCCAGAGTCGGGAGCACTGAAGCTTTCTTT
NA TRBJ1-5 TRBV20-1 TRBD1 CSARARGRGNQPQHF TGCAGTGCTAGAGCAAGGGGGCGCGGGAATCAGCCCCAGCATTTT
once TRBJ2-5 TRBV24-1 NA CATSGQQLRGDNEQYF TGTGCCACCTCTGGACAGCAACTAAGAGGCGACAATGAGCAGTACTTC
NA TRBJ1-5 TRBV19 TRBD1 CASTTTHRGVGQHQHF TGTGCCAGTACCACAACACACAGGGGTGTGGGGCAGCACCAGCATTTT
NA TRBJ2-1 TRBV20-1 NA CSAGLGVEQFF TGCAGTGCTGGTTTGGGCGTAGAGCAGTTCTTC
NA TRBJ1-2 TRBV27 TRBD1 CASSRRVGQGNYGYTF TGTGCCAGCAGCCGACGCGTGGGACAGGGGAACTATGGCTACACCTTC